This T cell receptor beta chain was observed in a study of shared clonotypes between healthy human individuals. For the study at large: Donor composition was a couple of women and three men, aged 18 to 49.

The CDR3 runs to 16 residues. CDR1 and CDR2 from the germline V gene are LGHNA and YSLEER. With 3 bases removed from V and 3 bases from J, the gap between germline ends came to 15 bases. Deep-level assay runs were performed. Clones were read by immunoSEQ multiplex PCR, and TCRdb kept only the in-frame ones, dropping some. The table includes 1.5 million to 2.5 million clones, less than 95% detected once. Worth noting for this clone: Its antigen is not identified.

General study points: Richness estimates generally favored naive over memory subsets. Inspection by rarefaction showed sorted-subset sequencing to be incomplete despite large depth.

Naive CD8 cells, CD45RO-negative and positively selected for CCR7, excluded terminally differentiated effector memory CD45RA+ cells. The sequence derives from a man aged 18-30 years in good health. The specimen sequenced was naive CD8+ T cells sorted from blood. The chain has TRBV4-3 and TRBJ2-1; the D gene is possibly TRBD2 (7 bases). CDR3 DNA sequence: TGCGCCAGCAGCCAGGGGGCAGCGGGGTTCTACAATGAGCAGTTCTTC. It codes for CASSQGAAGFYNEQFF.